This T cell receptor (beta chain) was found in a study of cytomegalovirus exposure and HLA in healthy donors. This CDR3 contains 12 residues. V shed 6 bases and J 13 bases; nucleotides not matched to a gene: 8. Germline values: CDR1 MNHEY, CDR2 SVGAGI. The PCR was carried out with 60 Vbeta primers and 13 Jbeta primers. The assay was immunoSEQ multiplex PCR, and TCRdb's table has in-frame clones only and misses some. The sample records approximately 100,000 clones, approximately 72% being singletons. V usage is TRBV6-5 and J usage is TRBJ1-1; TRBD1 aligns across 10 bases. What was sequenced was PBMCs. The origin of this receptor is a woman in her thirties or forties in good health and CMV-seronegative. CDR3 coding DNA: TGTGCCAGCAGCCAGGGACAGGGGTTGGATTTCTTT. It translates to CASSQGQGLDFF.